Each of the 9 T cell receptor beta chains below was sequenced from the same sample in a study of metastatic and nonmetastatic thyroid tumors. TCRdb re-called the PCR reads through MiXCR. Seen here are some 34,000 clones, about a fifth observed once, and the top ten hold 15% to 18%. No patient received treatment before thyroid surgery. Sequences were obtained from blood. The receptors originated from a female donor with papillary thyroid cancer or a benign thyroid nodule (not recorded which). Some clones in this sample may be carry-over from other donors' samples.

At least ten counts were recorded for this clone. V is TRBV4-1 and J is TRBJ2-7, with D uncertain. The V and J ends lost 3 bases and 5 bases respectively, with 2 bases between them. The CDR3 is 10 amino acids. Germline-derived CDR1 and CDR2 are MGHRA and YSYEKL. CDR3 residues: CASSQNEQYF. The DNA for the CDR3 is TGCGCCAGCAGCCAGAACGAGCAGTACTTC.

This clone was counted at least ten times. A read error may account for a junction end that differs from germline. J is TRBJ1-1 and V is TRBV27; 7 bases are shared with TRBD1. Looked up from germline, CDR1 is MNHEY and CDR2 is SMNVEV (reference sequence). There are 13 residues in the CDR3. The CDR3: CASRSLGQQLHIF. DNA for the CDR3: TGTGCCAGCAGGTCTTTGGGACAGCAGCTGCATATCTTT.

The CDR3 here is CAWISTRGANGYTF. For the CDR3, the DNA is TGTGCCTGGATTTCAACACGGGGCGCCAATGGCTACACCTTC. V and J are TRBV30 and TRBJ1-2; TRBD1 is a possible D gene (5 bases). V lost 4 bases and J lost 6, with 18 bases in between. This CDR3 has 14 amino acids. Germline V CDR1 and CDR2: GTSNPN, SVGIG (reference sequence).

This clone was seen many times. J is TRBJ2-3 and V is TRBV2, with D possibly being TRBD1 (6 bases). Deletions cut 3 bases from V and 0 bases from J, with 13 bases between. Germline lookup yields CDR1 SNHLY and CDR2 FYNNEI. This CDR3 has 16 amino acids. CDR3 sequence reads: CASSDVPGQSTDTQYF. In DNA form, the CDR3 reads TGTGCCAGCAGTGATGTGCCAGGACAGAGCACAGATACGCAGTATTTT. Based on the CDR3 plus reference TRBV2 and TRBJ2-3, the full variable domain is EPEVTQTPSHQVTQMGQEVILRCVPISNHLYFYWYRQILGQKVEFLVSFYNNEISEKSEIFDDQFSVERPDGSNFTLKIRSTKLEDSAMYFCASSDVPGQSTDTQYFGPGTRLTVL.

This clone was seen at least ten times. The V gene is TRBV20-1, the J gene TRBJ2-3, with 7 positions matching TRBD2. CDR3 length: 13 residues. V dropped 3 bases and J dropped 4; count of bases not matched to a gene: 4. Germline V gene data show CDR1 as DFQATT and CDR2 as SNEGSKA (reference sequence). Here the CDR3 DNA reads TGCAGTGCTAGTGATCTAGCGGCAGATACGCAGTATTTT. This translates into CSASDLAADTQYF.

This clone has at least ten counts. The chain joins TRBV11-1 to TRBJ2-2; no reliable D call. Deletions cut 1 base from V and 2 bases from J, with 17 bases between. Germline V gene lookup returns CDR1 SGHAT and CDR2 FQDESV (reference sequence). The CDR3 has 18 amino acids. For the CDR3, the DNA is TGTGCCAGCAGCTTAGACGGCTGGAGAGGAGATAACACCGGGGAGCTGTTTTTT. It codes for CASSLDGWRGDNTGELFF.

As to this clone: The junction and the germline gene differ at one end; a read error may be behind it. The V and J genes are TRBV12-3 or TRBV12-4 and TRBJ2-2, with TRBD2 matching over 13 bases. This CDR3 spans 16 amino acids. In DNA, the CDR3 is TGTGCCAGCAGTGCGGGACTAGCGGGAAAACACCGGGATCTGTTTTTT. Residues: CASSAGLAGKHRDLFF.

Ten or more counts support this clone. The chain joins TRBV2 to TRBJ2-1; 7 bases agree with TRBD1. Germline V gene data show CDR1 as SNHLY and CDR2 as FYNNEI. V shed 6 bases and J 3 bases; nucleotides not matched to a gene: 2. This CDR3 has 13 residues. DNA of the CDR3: TGTGCCAGCAGCGGGACAGACTACAATGAGCAGTTCTTC. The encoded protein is CASSGTDYNEQFF.

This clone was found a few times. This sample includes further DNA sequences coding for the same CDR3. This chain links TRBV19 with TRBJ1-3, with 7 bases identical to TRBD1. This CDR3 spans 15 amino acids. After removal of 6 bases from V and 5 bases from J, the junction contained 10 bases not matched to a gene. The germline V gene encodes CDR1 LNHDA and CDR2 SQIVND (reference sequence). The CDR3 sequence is CASSVGTAFRNTIYF. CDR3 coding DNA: TGTGCCAGTAGCGTGGGGACAGCCTTTCGAAACACCATATATTTT.